Below are 4 T cell receptor beta chains sequenced from a single sample in a study of early stage breast cancer tumors. Repertoires were generated with immunoSEQ multiplex PCR, while TCRdb's copy carries only in-frame clones and drops some. In the table there are 8,500 to 10,000 clones, 78% of which are singletons. The specimen sequenced was normal breast tissue next to the tumor. The receptors stem from a person between 35 and 49 years old with breast cancer.

The gene calls are TRBV18 and TRBJ2-7; TRBD1 aligns across 8 bases. The CDR3 runs 14 residues. With 0 bases clipped from V and 7 bases from J, the junction kept 5 bases outside the gene matches. Germline CDR1 and CDR2: KGHSH and LQKENI. CDR3 DNA sequence: TGTGCCAGCTCACCACCACAGGGGGTGTGGGAGCAGTACTTC. Its protein product is CASSPPQGVWEQYF.

V gene TRBV11-3 combines with J gene TRBJ2-3; D not certain. The CDR3 consists of 15 residues. Trimming pared 5 bases from V and 1 base from J, leaving 13 bases between. Germline values: CDR1 SGHNT, CDR2 YENEEA. CDR3 region: CASSPPHGGTDTQYF. In DNA, the CDR3 is TGTGCCAGCAGCCCCCCCCATGGGGGCACAGATACGCAGTATTTT.

The rearrangement joins TRBV6-4 to TRBJ2-1; D call uncertain. This CDR3 is 13 amino acids long. V was cut by 0 bases and J by 6 bases, with 6 bases left in between. Germline loops: CDR1 MRHNA, CDR2 SNTAGT. DNA of the CDR3: TGTGCCAGCAGTGACTCGGCTAGCAATGAGCAGTTCTTC. Encoded protein: CASSDSASNEQFF.

This rearrangement joins TRBV5-6 to TRBJ2-5, with 8 bases lining up with TRBD2. After removal of 0 bases from V and 5 bases from J, the junction contained 9 bases not matched to a gene. CDR1 is SGHDT, CDR2 YYEEEE, per germline. The CDR3 length is 16 residues. CDR3 coding DNA: TGTGCCAGCAGCTTGGGGGGACTAGTGAAGGGGGAGACCCAGTACTTC. Translated, it gives CASSLGGLVKGETQYF. Filled out from reference TRBV5-6 and TRBJ2-5, the complete variable domain reads DAGVTQSPTHLIKTRGQQVTLRCSPKSGHDTVSWYQQALGQGPQFIFQYYEEEERQRGNFPDRFSGHQFPNYSSELNVNALLLGDSALYLCASSLGGLVKGETQYFGPGTRLLVL.